This TCR beta chain was sequenced during a study of T-cell reconstitution after alpha-beta-depleted transplantation in children. Study conclusions and caveats: Several hundred graft clones that had expanded were reportedly the source of alpha-beta T cells about two months after transplant. The origin of high day-60 TCRbeta diversity in some patients lay in surviving recipient T cells and thymic progenitors. From newly produced T cells came most of the T-cell counts and diversity one year after transplant.

For this clonotype: Its antigen is still unknown.

The V gene's germline CDR1 is SGDLS and CDR2 YYNGEE. V lost 4 bases and J lost 2, with 15 bases in between. CDR3 size: 15 residues. A TCRbeta library incorporating unique molecular identifiers was prepared. MiXCR, applied by TCRdb to the PCR reads, yields one record per CDR3 protein. The table has hundreds of thousands of distinct CDR3 sequences, over 10% seen once. This receptor was identified in a girl aged 2 to 10 with congenital amegakaryocytic thrombocytopenia, due to receive a stem cell transplant. This specimen consisted of PBMCs, obtained before TCRalphabeta/CD19-depleted stem cell transplant. V and J are TRBV9 and TRBJ1-1; D is perhaps TRBD1 (5 bases). CDR3 residues: CASSSGDVRNTEAFF. CDR3 nucleotide sequence: TGTGCCAGCAGCAGCGGGGACGTTAGAAACACTGAAGCTTTCTTT.